The rows below give T cell receptor beta chains drawn from one sample of a study of T-cell memory formation after mild COVID-19. TCRdb re-derived calls from the 5' RACE reads in MiXCR, one entry per CDR3 protein. Of approximately 410,000 distinct CDR3 sequences in the sample, about 22% were seen once. What was sequenced was PBMCs or a T cell subset sorted from them (not recorded which). These receptors all stem from an adult woman who had mild COVID-19 (a few samples of this study predate the infection). Cell type and time point are not known. Each CDR3 is given with its conserved first and last residue. The D gene is left open where the match is weak. A clone size is listed for some rows: how often the clone was seen (once, few, many), or a class if it is expanded.

>few|TRBJ2-7|-|TRBV7-8
TGTGCCAGCAGCTCTTTCCGGGACATTAAGCAGTACTTC
CASSSFRDIKQYF
>-|TRBJ1-1|-|TRBV6-5
TGTGCCAGCAGTTACTCAAAGGAGCGAGAAGCTTTCTTT
CASSYSKEREAFF
>few|TRBJ2-5|-|TRBV12-3/TRBV12-4
TGTGCCAGCAGTTTAACCCATGGGGAGGGGGAAGAGACCCAGTACTTC
CASSLTHGEGEETQYF
>few|TRBJ2-7|-|TRBV29-1
TGCAGCGTCTCGGTGTCTTACGAGCAGTACTTC
CSVSVSYEQYF
>once|TRBJ2-3|-|TRBV21-1
TGTGCCAGCAGCCCCCCCCAGGACAGGGGAGAAGATACGCAGTATTTT
CASSPPQDRGEDTQYF
>few|TRBJ2-5|TRBD1|TRBV27
TGTGCCAGCAGGGGGACAGGGGGCTCCCAGACCCAGTACTTC
CASRGTGGSQTQYF
>few|TRBJ2-7|-|TRBV4-2
TGTGCCAGCAGCCAAGGACTAGGAGGTGACGAGCAGTACTTC
CASSQGLGGDEQYF
>many|TRBJ1-5|-|TRBV12-3/TRBV12-4
TGTGCCAGCAGGCAACAGGATGGCAATCAGCCCCAGCATTTT
CASRQQDGNQPQHF
>-|TRBJ2-7|TRBD2|TRBV20-1
TGCAGTGCTAGCCGGCGGGGGTCCTATTTCTCCTACGAGCAGTACTTC
CSASRRGSYFSYEQYF
>-|TRBJ2-7|TRBD2|TRBV5-6
TGTGCCAGCAGCTTCCTTGTAGCGGGGACCTCCTACGAGCAGTACTTC
CASSFLVAGTSYEQYF
>-|TRBJ2-5|-|TRBV6-2/TRBV6-3
TGTGCCAGCACCGGCGCGGGGCGTTTGGAGACCCAGTACTTC
CASTGAGRLETQYF
>many|TRBJ2-1|TRBD1|TRBV11-2
TGTGCCAGCAGCTTTGACAGGGTAAGGGGAGATGAGCAGTTCTTC
CASSFDRVRGDEQFF
>few|TRBJ2-5|TRBD2|TRBV6-1
TGTGCCAGCAGTATGACTAGCGGGGCGGCGGGGGAGACCCAGTACTTC
CASSMTSGAAGETQYF
>few|TRBJ2-7|TRBD1|TRBV6-1
TGTGCCAGCAGTGAGGGACAGCCCTACGAGCAGTACTTC
CASSEGQPYEQYF
>-|TRBJ1-6|-|TRBV7-2
TGTGCCAGCAGCTTAGGGGGGGGATTGGGGTCACCCCTCCACTTT
CASSLGGGLGSPLHF
>-|TRBJ2-5|TRBD1|TRBV28
TGTGCCAGCAGGCGATACAGGGGTGAGACCCAGTACTTC
CASRRYRGETQYF
>-|TRBJ2-7|-|TRBV7-8
TGTGCCAGCAGCCGCCGGGACACAGCCTACGAGCAGTACTTC
CASSRRDTAYEQYF
>many|TRBJ2-3|TRBD2|TRBV6-5
TGTGCCACGAAACTAGCGATCGGCACAGATACGCAGTATTTT
CATKLAIGTDTQYF
>few|TRBJ1-1|-|TRBV11-3
TGTGCCAGCAGCTCATCCGGGCAGTCACTCCGCTCCCTAGAAGCTTTCTTT
CASSSSGQSLRSLEAFF
>few|TRBJ2-1|-|TRBV24-1
TGTGCCACCAGTGACACGACGGAGAGCTCCTACAATGAGCAGTTCTTC
CATSDTTESSYNEQFF
>many|TRBJ2-5|-|TRBV15
TGTGCCACCAGCAGAGATCAGGGACCGCAAGAGACCCAGTACTTC
CATSRDQGPQETQYF
>-|TRBJ1-1|-|TRBV27
TGTGCCAGCAGCAATCTCATGAACACTGAAGCTTTCTTT
CASSNLMNTEAFF
>few|TRBJ2-7|TRBD1|TRBV29-1
TGCAGCGTCGTAGACAGGGTGTCGGACTACGAGCAGTACTTC
CSVVDRVSDYEQYF
>-|TRBJ1-2|-|TRBV27
TGTGCCAGCAGTTTAATTGGCAGGGCTCCCTCGTCGGATGGCTACACCTTC
CASSLIGRAPSSDGYTF
>-|TRBJ1-1|-|TRBV7-6
TGTGCCAGCAGCTTAGTTCCAGGGAATCCCACTGAAGCTTTCTTT
CASSLVPGNPTEAFF
>-|TRBJ1-6|-|TRBV20-1
TGCAGTGCTAGAGATAAGCACAGGGTAGAGCTAAATGGTTCACCCCTCCACTTT
CSARDKHRVELNGSPLHF
>few|TRBJ2-5|TRBD2|TRBV5-5
TGTGCCAGCAGCCGGGATACTAGCGGGGGTCCGGAGACCCAGTACTTC
CASSRDTSGGPETQYF
>few|TRBJ2-4|-|TRBV12-3/TRBV12-4
TGTGCCAGCAGTTTAATTAGTATAGCCAAAAACATTCAGTACTTC
CASSLISIAKNIQYF
>-|TRBJ2-3|TRBD1|TRBV6-6
TGTGCCAGCAGTAAACCGGACAGGAGCGGAGATACGCAGTATTTT
CASSKPDRSGDTQYF
>-|TRBJ1-1|-|TRBV29-1
TGCAGCGTTATCGCCGGGACCTTGCCGAACACTGAAGCTTTCTTT
CSVIAGTLPNTEAFF
>few|TRBJ2-1|TRBD2|TRBV5-1
TGCGCCAGCAGCACAAGCGGGGGGTACGATTACAATGAGCAGTTCTTC
CASSTSGGYDYNEQFF
>-|TRBJ2-3|-|TRBV6-5
TGTGCCAGCAGCGCAAATCCAGATACGCAGTATTTT
CASSANPDTQYF
>-|TRBJ2-1|TRBD2|TRBV12-3/TRBV12-4
TGTGCCAGCAGCCCCCCGGCTGCGGGAGGGCCCTCGTCGTACAATGAGCAGTTCTTC
CASSPPAAGGPSSYNEQFF
>few|TRBJ2-1|TRBD2|TRBV20-1
TGCAGTGCACATAGCGGGGGGGCATCCGTGGGTGAGCAGTTCTTC
CSAHSGGASVGEQFF